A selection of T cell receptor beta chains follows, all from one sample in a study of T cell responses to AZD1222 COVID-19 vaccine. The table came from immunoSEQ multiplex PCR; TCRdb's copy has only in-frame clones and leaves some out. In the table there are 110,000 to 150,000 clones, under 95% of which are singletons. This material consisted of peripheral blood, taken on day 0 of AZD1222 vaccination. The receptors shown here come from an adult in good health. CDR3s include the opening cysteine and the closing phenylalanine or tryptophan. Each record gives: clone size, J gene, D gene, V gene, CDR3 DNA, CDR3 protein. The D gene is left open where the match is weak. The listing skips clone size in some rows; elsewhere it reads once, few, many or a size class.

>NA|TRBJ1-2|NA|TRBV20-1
TGCAGCTGGGGGGGATATGGCTACACCTTC
CSWGGYGYTF
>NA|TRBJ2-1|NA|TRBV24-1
TGTGCCACCAGTGATTTCCGACAGGCCGATGAGCAGTTCTTC
CATSDFRQADEQFF
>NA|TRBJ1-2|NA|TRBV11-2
TGTGCCAGCAGCTCTCCCGGGGTTGCGGTTATTGATGGCTACACCTTC
CASSSPGVAVIDGYTF
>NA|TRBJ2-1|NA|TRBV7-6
TGTGCCAGCAGCTTCTTCCAGGATGAGCAGTTCTTC
CASSFFQDEQFF
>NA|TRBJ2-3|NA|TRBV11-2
TGTGCCAGCAGCCCTGCGGTCACAGATACGCAGTATTTT
CASSPAVTDTQYF
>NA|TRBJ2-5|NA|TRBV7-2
TGTGCCAGCAGCGCCGGGACGGGAGAGACCCAGTACTTC
CASSAGTGETQYF
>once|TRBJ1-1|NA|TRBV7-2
TGTGCCAGCCTGCTGGGACGAATGAACACTGAAGCTTTCTTT
CASLLGRMNTEAFF
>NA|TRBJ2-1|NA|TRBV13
TGTGCCAGCAGACGATCAGGGATACCTTACAATGAGCAGTTCTTC
CASRRSGIPYNEQFF
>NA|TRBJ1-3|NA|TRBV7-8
TGTGCCAGCAGCTCCTTGAGCTCTGGAAACACCATATATTTT
CASSSLSSGNTIYF
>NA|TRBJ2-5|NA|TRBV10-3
TGTGCCATCAATCGACAGCCCCAAGAGACCCAGTACTTC
CAINRQPQETQYF
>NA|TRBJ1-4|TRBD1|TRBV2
TGTGCCAGCAGTGTGACAGGGGACCGTGAAAAACTGTTTTTT
CASSVTGDREKLFF
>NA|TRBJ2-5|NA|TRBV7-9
TGTGCCAGCAGCTCGCCCAAAGGGCCCGCAGAGACCCAGTACTTC
CASSSPKGPAETQYF
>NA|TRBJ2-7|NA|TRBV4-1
TGCGCCAGCAGCCAAGGGGTGTTGGGCTACGAGCAGTACTTC
CASSQGVLGYEQYF
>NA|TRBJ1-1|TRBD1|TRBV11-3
TGTGCCAGCAGCCCTCGGACAGGGAACACTGAAGCTTTCTTT
CASSPRTGNTEAFF
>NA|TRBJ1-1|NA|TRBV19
TGTGCCAGCCGTCGGGACTTGTCCACTGAAGCTTTCTTT
CASRRDLSTEAFF
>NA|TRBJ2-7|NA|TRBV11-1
TGTGCCAGCAGCTTAGTCAGGGGTGCTTCCTACGAGCAGTACTTC
CASSLVRGASYEQYF
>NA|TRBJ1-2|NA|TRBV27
TGTGCCAGCAGTCCGAAAATGAACTATGGCTACACCTTC
CASSPKMNYGYTF
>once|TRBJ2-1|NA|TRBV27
TGTGCCAGCAGCCAATTCGGGGGATTCTACAATGAGCAGTTCTTC
CASSQFGGFYNEQFF
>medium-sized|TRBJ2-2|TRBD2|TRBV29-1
TGCAGCGTTGAGTTGGCGGGAGTAAACACCGGGGAGCTGTTTTTT
CSVELAGVNTGELFF
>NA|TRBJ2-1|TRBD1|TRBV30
TGTGCCTGGGTAGGGACAGGGGTTAATGAGCAGTTCTTC
CAWVGTGVNEQFF
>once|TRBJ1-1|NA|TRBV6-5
TGTGCCAGCAGGGGGGGATTTGAAGCTTTCTTT
CASRGGFEAFF
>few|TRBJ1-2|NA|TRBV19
TGTGCCAGTAGTATCCCCGAGGTCGGGGGCTACACCTTC
CASSIPEVGGYTF
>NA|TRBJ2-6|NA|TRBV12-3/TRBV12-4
TGTGCCAGCAGTCGATCTGGGGCCAACGTCCTGACTTTC
CASSRSGANVLTF
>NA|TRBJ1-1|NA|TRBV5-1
TGCGCCAGCAGCAACGTACACACTGAAGCTTTCTTT
CASSNVHTEAFF
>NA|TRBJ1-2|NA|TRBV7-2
TGTGCCAGCAGCCCAGACGCGGGCTATGGCTACACCTTC
CASSPDAGYGYTF
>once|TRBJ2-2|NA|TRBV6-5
TGTGCCAGCAGGAGGGACCGGAACACCGGGGAGCTGTTTTTT
CASRRDRNTGELFF
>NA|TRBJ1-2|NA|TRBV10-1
TGCGCCAGCAGTGATATTGGAAAGATCCCCTTTGGCTACACCTTC
CASSDIGKIPFGYTF
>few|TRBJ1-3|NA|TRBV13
TGTGCCAGCAGCTTAGGGACGGGGGGAAACACCATATATTTT
CASSLGTGGNTIYF
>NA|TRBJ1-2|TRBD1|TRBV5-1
TGCGCCAGCAGCTTGGAAACCGGGACAGGTTATAATGGCTACACCTTC
CASSLETGTGYNGYTF
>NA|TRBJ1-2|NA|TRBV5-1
TGCGCCAGCAGCTTAAACTTCTATGGCTACACCTTC
CASSLNFYGYTF
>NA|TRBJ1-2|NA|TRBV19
TGTGCCAGTAATATGGGGCCCTCCAACTATGGCTACACCTTC
CASNMGPSNYGYTF
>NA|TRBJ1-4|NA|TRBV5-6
TGTGCCAGCAGCTTCCCCTGGGGGTCCAATGGAGAAAAACTGTTTTTT
CASSFPWGSNGEKLFF
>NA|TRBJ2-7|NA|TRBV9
TGTGCCAGCAGCGCCTCAGGTGGAGGGGGTGACTACGAGCAGTACTTC
CASSASGGGGDYEQYF
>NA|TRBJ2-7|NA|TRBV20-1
TGCAGTGCTCGGGCGGACTACGAGCAGTACTTC
CSARADYEQYF
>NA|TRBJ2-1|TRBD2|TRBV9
TGTGCCAGCAGCCCTAGCGGGAGTTCCTACAATGAGCAGTTCTTC
CASSPSGSSYNEQFF
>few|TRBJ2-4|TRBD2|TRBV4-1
TGCGCCAGCAGCCAAGGGTTGGTAGCGGGGAAACTTGCCCTAGCCAAAAACATTCAGTACTTC
CASSQGLVAGKLALAKNIQYF
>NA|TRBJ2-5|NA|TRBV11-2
TGTGCCAGCAGCCCTTCTCCGGGGCAAGAGACCCAGTACTTC
CASSPSPGQETQYF